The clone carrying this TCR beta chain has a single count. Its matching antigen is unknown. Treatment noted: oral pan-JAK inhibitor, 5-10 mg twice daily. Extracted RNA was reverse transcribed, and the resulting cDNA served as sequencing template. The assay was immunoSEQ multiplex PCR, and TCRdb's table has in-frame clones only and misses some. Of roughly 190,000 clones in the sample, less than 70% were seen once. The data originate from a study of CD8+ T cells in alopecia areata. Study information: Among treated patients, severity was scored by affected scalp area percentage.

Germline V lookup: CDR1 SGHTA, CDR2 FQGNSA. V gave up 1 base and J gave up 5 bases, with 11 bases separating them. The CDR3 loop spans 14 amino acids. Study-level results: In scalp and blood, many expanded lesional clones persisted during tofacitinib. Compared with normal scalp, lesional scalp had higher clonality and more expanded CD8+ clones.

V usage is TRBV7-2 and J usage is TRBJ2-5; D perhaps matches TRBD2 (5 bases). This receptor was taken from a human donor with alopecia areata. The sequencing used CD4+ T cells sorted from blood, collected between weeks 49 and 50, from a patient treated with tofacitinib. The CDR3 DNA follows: TGTGCCAGCAGCTTAGGGGGAACGGGGGAGACCCAGTACTTC. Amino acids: CASSLGGTGETQYF.